Here is one T cell receptor beta chain with its context. Its target is unknown. The data stem from a study of OX40 agonist ivuxolimab in advanced cancers. Whole-study context: Ivuxolimab, an agonist antibody against OX40 (CD134), was given to patients. Intravenous ivuxolimab at 0.01 to 10 mg/kg was given to patients every 2 weeks. Three patients showed partial responses: one hepatocellular carcinoma and two cutaneous melanoma cases. Study outcomes and limitations: Average numbers of expanded clones were greater in CD8+ T cells than in CD4+.

This CDR3 is 15 amino acids long. The V and J ends lost 6 bases and 3 bases respectively, with 18 bases between them. Germline V gene sequence: CDR1 LNHDA, CDR2 SQIVND (reference sequence). Clones were read by immunoSEQ multiplex PCR, and TCRdb kept only the in-frame ones, dropping some. Found here are about 140,000 clones, around nine tenths of them singletons; the top ten hold 1.1%. This clonotype was obtained from an adult with an advanced solid tumor such as melanoma, head and neck, liver or kidney cancer. V and J are TRBV19 and TRBJ2-7, with D hard to call. The sample was CD4+ or CD8+ T cells sorted from blood, taken in a trial of the OX40 agonist ivuxolimab. Here the CDR3 DNA reads TGTGCCAGTAGCCTACGGTGGGGAAGTTTCTACGAGCAGTACTTC. Amino acids: CASSLRWGSFYEQYF.